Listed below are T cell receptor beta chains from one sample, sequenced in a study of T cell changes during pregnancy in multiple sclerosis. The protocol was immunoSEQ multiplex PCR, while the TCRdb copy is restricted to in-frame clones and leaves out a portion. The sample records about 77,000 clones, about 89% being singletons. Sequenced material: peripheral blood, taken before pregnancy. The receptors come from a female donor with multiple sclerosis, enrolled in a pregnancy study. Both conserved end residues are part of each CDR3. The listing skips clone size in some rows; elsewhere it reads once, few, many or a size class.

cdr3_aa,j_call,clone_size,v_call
CASSQGVEGSYGYTF,TRBJ1-2,NA,TRBV4-3
CATNPGGYLNTEAFF,TRBJ1-1,once,TRBV5-4
CASSPMGGSDSPLHF,TRBJ1-6,NA,TRBV9
CASSLQGGYSNQPQHF,TRBJ1-5,NA,TRBV21-1
CASSERGRLEYTNYGYTF,TRBJ1-2,NA,TRBV18
CASSLGVAGGHPDTQYF,TRBJ2-3,NA,TRBV7-9
CASSRDGRGQPQHF,TRBJ1-5,NA,TRBV7-6
CASSQGTGDPHF,TRBJ1-6,NA,TRBV21-1
CASSLTPGRATYGYTF,TRBJ1-2,NA,TRBV7-2
CAGGTSYYNEQFF,TRBJ2-1,NA,TRBV30
CASSEAGGSTDTQYF,TRBJ2-3,NA,TRBV6-4